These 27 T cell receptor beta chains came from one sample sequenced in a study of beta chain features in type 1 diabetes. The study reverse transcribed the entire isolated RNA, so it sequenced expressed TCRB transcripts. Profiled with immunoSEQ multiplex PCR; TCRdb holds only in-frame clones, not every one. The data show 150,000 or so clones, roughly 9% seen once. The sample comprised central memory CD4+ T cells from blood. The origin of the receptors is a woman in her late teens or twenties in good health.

CDR3 DNA: TGTGCCAGCAGTTTACAGGGGGCTGGCTTTGGCTACACCTTC. It is translated as CASSLQGAGFGYTF. The V gene is TRBV6-5, the J gene TRBJ1-2; 9 bases align to TRBD1. This CDR3 is built from 14 residues. Germline values: CDR1 MNHEY, CDR2 SVGAGI. Trimming took 4 bases from V and 7 from J; bases not matched to a gene: 7.

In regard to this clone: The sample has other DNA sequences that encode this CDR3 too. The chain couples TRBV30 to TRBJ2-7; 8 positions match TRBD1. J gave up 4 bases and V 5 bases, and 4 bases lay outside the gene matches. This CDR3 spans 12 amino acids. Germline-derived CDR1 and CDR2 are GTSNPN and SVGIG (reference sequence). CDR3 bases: TGTGCCTGGGACAGGGGAGGTTACGAGCAGTACTTC. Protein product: CAWDRGGYEQYF.

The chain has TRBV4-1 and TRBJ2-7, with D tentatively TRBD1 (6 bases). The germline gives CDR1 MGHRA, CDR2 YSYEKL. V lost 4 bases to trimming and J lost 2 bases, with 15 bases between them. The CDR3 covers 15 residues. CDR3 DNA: TGCGCCAGCAGCCCTCAAGAAGGGGGAGCCTACGAGCAGTACTTC. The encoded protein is CASSPQEGGAYEQYF.

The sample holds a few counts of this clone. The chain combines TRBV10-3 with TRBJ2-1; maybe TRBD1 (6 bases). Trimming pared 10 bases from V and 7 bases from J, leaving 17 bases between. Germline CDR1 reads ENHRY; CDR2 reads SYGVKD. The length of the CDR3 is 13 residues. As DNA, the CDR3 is TGTGCCAGCAGGGCAGGGGATTTAAATGAGCAGTTCTTC. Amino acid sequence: CASRAGDLNEQFF.

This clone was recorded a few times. DNA for the CDR3: TGTGCCAGCAGCTGGGGGACTTTAGGCGACGAGCAGTACTTC. Translated: CASSWGTLGDEQYF. The chain couples TRBV5-4 to TRBJ2-7; a possible D gene is TRBD2 (6 bases). The germline V gene has CDR1 SGHNT and CDR2 YYREEE (reference sequence). This CDR3 has 14 amino acids. Trimming removed 3 bases from V and 5 bases from J, with 15 bases in between.

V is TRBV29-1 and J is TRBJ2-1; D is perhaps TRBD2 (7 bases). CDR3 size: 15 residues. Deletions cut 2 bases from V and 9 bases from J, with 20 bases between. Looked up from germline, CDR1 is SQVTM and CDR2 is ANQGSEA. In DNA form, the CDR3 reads TGCAGCGTTGAACAAGAGGCGGGGGCGATAAGTGAGCAGTTCTTC. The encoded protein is CSVEQEAGAISEQFF.

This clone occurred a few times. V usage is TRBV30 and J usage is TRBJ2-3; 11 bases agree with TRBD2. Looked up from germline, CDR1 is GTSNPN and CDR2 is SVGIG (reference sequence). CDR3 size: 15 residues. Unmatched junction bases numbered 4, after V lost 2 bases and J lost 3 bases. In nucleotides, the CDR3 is TGTGCCTGGAGTCATAGCGGGGGGGCGACAGATACGCAGTATTTT. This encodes CAWSHSGGATDTQYF.

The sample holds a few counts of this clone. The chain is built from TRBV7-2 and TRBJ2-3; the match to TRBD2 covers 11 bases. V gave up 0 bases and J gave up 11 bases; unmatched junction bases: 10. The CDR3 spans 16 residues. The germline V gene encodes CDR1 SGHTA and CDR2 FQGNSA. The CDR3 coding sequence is TGTGCCAGCAGCTTAGCCCCTAGCGGGGGGCCCGCGGGGCAGTATTTT. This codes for CASSLAPSGGPAGQYF.

Written as DNA, the CDR3 is TGTGCCAGCTCACCAACCGACAGGAGCCTAAGCTACACCTTC. It encodes CASSPTDRSLSYTF. V and J are TRBV18 and TRBJ1-2; D possibly corresponds to TRBD1 (6 bases). Between the trimmed V and J ends, which lost 2 bases and 9 bases, there was a span of 16 bases. Germline lookup yields CDR1 KGHSH and CDR2 LQKENI. CDR3 length equals 14 residues.

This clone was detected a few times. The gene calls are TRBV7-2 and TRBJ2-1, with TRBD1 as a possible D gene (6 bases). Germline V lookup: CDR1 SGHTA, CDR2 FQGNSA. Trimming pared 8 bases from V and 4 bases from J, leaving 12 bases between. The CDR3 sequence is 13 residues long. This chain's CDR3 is CASRPGDYNEQFF. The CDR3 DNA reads TGTGCCAGCCGCCCAGGGGATTACAATGAGCAGTTCTTC.

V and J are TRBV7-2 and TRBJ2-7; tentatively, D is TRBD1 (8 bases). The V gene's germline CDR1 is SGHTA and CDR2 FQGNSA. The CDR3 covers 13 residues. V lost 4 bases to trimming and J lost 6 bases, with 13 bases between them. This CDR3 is CASSSTGGGEQYF. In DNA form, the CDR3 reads TGTGCCAGCAGCTCCACAGGGGGGGGCGAGCAGTACTTC.

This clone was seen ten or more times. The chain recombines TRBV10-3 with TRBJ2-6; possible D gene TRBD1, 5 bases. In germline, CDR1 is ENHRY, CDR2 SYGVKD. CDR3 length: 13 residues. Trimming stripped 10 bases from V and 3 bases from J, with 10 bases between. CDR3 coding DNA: TGTGCCACCCAGGGCGGTGGGGCCAACGTCCTGACTTTC. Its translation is CATQGGGANVLTF.

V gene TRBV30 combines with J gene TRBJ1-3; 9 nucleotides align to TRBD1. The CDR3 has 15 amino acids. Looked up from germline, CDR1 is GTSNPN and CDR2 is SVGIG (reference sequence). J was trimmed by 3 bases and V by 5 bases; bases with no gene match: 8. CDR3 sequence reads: CAWQQGASGGNTIYF. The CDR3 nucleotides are TGTGCCTGGCAACAGGGGGCGAGCGGTGGAAACACCATATATTTT.

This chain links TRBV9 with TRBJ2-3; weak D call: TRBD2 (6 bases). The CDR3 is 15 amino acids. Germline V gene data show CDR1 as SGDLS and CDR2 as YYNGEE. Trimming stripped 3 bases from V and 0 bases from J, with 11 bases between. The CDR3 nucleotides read TGTGCCAGCAGCGGTAGCGGTACTAGCACAGATACGCAGTATTTT. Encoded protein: CASSGSGTSTDTQYF.

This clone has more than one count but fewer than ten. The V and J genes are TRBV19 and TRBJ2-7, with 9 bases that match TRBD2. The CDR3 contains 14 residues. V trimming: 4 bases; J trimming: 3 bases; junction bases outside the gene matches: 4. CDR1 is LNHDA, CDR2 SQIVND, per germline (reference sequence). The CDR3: CASSSSGSRYEQYF. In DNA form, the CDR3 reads TGTGCCAGTAGTAGTAGCGGGAGTCGCTACGAGCAGTACTTC.

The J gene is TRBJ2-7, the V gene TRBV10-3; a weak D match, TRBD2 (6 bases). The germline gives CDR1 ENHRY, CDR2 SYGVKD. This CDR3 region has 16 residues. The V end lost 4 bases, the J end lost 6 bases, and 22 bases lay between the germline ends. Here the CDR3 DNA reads TGTGCCATCAGTGGGACCCTAGCGTTTGGAGAGGGCGAGCAGTACTTC. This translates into CAISGTLAFGEGEQYF.

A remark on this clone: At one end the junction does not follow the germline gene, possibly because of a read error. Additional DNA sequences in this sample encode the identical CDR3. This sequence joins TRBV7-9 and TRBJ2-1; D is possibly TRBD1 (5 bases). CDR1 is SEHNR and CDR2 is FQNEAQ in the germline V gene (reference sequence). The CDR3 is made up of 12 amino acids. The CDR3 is CASSLEAPRGFF. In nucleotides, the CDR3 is TGTGCTAGCAGCTTAGAAGCACCTAGGGGGTTCTTC.

CDR3 sequence (DNA): TGTGCCAGGGGACAGGGGACTCAGTTCTTC. It codes for CARGQGTQFF. The chain links TRBV30 to TRBJ2-1; 10 bases align to TRBD1. CDR3 length: 10 amino acids. V lost 8 bases, J lost 13 bases, and 5 bases stayed unmatched. Germline CDR1 and CDR2: GTSNPN and SVGIG (reference sequence).

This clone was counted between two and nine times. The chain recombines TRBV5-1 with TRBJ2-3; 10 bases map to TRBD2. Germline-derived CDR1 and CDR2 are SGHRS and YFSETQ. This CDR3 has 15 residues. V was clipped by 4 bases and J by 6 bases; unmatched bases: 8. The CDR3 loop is CASSPLLAGPDTQYF. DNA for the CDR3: TGCGCCAGCAGCCCATTACTAGCGGGACCCGATACGCAGTATTTT.

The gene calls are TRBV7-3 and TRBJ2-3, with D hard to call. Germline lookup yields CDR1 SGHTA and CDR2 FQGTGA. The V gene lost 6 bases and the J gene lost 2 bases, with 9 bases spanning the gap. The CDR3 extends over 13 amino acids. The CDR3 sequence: CASRLATTDTQYF. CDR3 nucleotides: TGTGCCAGCAGACTCGCTACCACAGATACGCAGTATTTT.

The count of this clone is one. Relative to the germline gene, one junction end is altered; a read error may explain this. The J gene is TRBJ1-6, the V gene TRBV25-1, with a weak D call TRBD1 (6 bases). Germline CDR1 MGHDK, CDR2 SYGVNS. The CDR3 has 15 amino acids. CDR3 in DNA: TGTGCCAGCAGTGACGCAGGACAGAGTAATTCACCCTTCCACTTT. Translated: CASSDAGQSNSPFHF.

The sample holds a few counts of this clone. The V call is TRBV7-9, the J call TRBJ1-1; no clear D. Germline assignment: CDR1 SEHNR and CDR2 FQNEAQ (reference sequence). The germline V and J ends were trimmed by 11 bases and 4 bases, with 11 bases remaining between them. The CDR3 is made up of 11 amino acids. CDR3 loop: CALSGGTEAFF. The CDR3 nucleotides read TGTGCCCTGTCCGGCGGCACTGAAGCTTTCTTT.

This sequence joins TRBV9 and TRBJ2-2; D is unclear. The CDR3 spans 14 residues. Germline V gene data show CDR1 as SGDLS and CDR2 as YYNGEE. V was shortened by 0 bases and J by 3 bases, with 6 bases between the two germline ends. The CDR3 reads CASSVGSDTGELFF. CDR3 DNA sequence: TGTGCCAGCAGCGTAGGGAGTGACACCGGGGAGCTGTTTTTT.

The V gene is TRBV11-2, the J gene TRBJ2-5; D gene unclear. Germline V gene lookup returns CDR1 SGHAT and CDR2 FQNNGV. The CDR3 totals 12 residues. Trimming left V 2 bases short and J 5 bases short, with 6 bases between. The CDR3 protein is CASSLTSETQYF. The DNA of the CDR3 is TGTGCCAGCAGCTTAACTTCCGAGACCCAGTACTTC.

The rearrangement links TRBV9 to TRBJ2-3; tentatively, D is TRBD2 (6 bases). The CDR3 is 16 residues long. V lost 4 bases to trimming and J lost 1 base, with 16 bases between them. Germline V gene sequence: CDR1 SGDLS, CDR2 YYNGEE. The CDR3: CASSPPSSGGTDTQYF. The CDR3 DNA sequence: TGTGCCAGCAGCCCACCCTCTTCGGGGGGCACAGATACGCAGTATTTT.

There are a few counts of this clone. CDR3 loop: CASSSPERGRTYNEQFF. In DNA, the CDR3 is TGTGCCAGCAGCTCACCCGAGCGGGGACGTACCTACAATGAGCAGTTCTTC. The genes are TRBV5-4 and TRBJ2-1, with 7 bases matching TRBD2. Trimming at V came to 3 bases and at J to 2 bases, leaving 11 bases not matched to a gene. Looked up from germline, CDR1 is SGHNT and CDR2 is YYREEE (reference sequence). The CDR3 loop spans 17 amino acids. The variable domain in full, completed from reference TRBV5-4 and TRBJ2-1, reads ETGVTQSPTHLIKTRGQQVTLRCSSQSGHNTVSWYQQALGQGPQFIFQYYREEENGRGNFPPRFSGLQFPNYSSELNVNALELDDSALYLCASSSPERGRTYNEQFFGPGTRLTVL.

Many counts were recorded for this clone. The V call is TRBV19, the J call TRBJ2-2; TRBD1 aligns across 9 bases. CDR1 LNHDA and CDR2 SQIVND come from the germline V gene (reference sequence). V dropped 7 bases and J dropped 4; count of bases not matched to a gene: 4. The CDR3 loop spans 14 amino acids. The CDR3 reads CASTGTGITGELFF. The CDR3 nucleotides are TGTGCCAGTACCGGGACAGGGATCACCGGGGAGCTGTTTTTT.